One T cell receptor (beta chain) is described in this entry. Its cognate antigen is unknown. This sample is part of a study of T cell responses to AZD1222 COVID-19 vaccine. Study findings and constraints: The study identified only a handful of AZD1222 recipients as seropositive at baseline. Spike-specific TCR repertoires showed rising breadth and depth after two AZD1222 doses.

TCRdb's copy holds only in-frame clones and misses some; the assay was immunoSEQ multiplex PCR. This sample has around 99,000 clones, with roughly nine tenths found just once. Germline CDR1 SGHTA, CDR2 FQGTGA. This CDR3 spans 16 amino acids. V lost 2 bases and J 0 bases, leaving 10 bases between the germline ends. Sample: peripheral blood, taken on day 0 of AZD1222 vaccination. The chain has TRBV7-3 and TRBJ2-2; D not resolved. The TCR was taken from an adult in good health. CDR3 sequence (DNA): TGTGCCAGCAGCTTAGGCCCAGCGACGAACACCGGGGAGCTGTTTTTT. This encodes CASSLGPATNTGELFF. The whole variable domain, filled in from reference TRBV7-3 and TRBJ2-2, reads GAGVSQTPSNKVTEKGKYVELRCDPISGHTALYWYRQSLGQGPEFLIYFQGTGAADDSGLPNDRFFAVRPEGSVSTLKIQRTERGDSAVYLCASSLGPATNTGELFFGEGSRLTVL.